The TCR beta chain under discussion was sequenced for a study of blood T cell repertoires in COVID-19. Study as a whole: Sources were T cells, B-cell-depleted T cells, or PBMCs; the material itself was cDNA or gDNA.

The CDR3 has 14 amino acids. With V trimmed by 4 bases and J by 8 bases, 9 bases remained unmatched. Germline-derived CDR1 and CDR2 are SNHLY and FYNNEI. In the original processing: Amplifying reference gene primers gave estimates of nucleated cell counts. Produced via immunoSEQ multiplex PCR; TCRdb's table is partial and in-frame only. D and trimming were read from the DNA, whereas the V and J calls and clone size are those reported in that table. The data hold about 160,000 clones, with approximately 85% observed a single time. The chain carries TRBV2 and TRBJ1-2; 8 nucleotides agree with TRBD1. The receptor was derived from a man aged 55 to 69 who had recovered from COVID-19. Sequenced sample: peripheral blood. Here the CDR3 reads CASSVRTGHLGYTF. CDR3 DNA: TGTGCCAGCAGTGTACGGACAGGGCATTTAGGCTACACCTTC.